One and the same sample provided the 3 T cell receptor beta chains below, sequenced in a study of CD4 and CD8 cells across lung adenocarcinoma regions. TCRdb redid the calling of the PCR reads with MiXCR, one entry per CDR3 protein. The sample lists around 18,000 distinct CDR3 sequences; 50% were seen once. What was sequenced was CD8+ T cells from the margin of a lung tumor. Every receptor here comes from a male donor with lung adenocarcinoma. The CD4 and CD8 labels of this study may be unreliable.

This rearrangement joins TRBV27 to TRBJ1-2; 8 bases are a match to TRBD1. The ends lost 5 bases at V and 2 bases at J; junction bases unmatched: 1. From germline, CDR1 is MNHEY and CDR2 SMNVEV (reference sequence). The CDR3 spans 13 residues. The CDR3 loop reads CASSRTGNYGYTF. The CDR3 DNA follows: TGTGCCAGCAGTCGGACAGGGAACTATGGCTACACCTTC.

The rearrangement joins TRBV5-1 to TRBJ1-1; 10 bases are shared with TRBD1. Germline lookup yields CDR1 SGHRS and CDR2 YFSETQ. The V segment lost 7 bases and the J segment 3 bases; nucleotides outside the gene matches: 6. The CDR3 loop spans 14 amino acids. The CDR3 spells CASGSGTGDTEAFF. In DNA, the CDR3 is TGCGCCAGCGGATCCGGGACAGGGGACACTGAAGCTTTCTTT.

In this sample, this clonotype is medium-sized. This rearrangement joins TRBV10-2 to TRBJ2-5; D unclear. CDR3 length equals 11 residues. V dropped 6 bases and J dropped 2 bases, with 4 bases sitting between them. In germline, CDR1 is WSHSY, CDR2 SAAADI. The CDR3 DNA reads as TGCGCCAGCAGCAGACAAGAGACCCAGTACTTC. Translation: CASSRQETQYF.